A selection of T cell receptor beta chains follows, all from one sample in a study of cytomegalovirus exposure and HLA in healthy donors. Profiled with immunoSEQ multiplex PCR; TCRdb holds only in-frame clones, not every one. Recorded for this sample: roughly 53,000 clones. Source material: PBMCs. The source is a man younger than 30 in good health and CMV-seropositive. Both conserved end residues are part of each CDR3. Fields, in order: CDR3 length, V gene, CDR3 protein.

CDR3 length: 15
V gene: TRBV30
CDR3 protein: CAWRATGGWTGELFF

CDR3 length: 16
V gene: TRBV2
CDR3 protein: CASTPQGSSYNSPLHF

CDR3 length: 14
V gene: TRBV19
CDR3 protein: CASSIGDSDNEQFF

CDR3 length: 15
V gene: TRBV19
CDR3 protein: CASRAGSFNTYEQYF

CDR3 length: 15
V gene: TRBV30
CDR3 protein: CAWTRTGASTDTQYF

CDR3 length: 13
V gene: TRBV5-4
CDR3 protein: CASSYAGITEAFF

CDR3 length: 11
V gene: TRBV29-1
CDR3 protein: CSGHRGSEQYF

CDR3 length: 16
V gene: TRBV2
CDR3 protein: CASSSQGRRGTDTQYF

CDR3 length: 14
V gene: TRBV9
CDR3 protein: CASSPGVAEETQYF

CDR3 length: 15
V gene: TRBV5-1
CDR3 protein: CASSGSGRAGGELFF